The clone carrying this T cell receptor (beta chain) was detected ten times or more. Its antigen remains unknown. These data originate in a study of T cells after posttransplantation cyclophosphamide. Germline V CDR1 and CDR2: SNHLY, FYNNEI. The V gene lost 6 bases and the J gene lost 1 base, with 12 bases spanning the gap. The CDR3 sequence is 14 residues long. Study results and caveats: TRB overlap between skin or GI tissue T cells and blood was limited.

Sequencing used immunoSEQ multiplex PCR; TCRdb keeps in-frame clones, though not all of them. Altogether tens of thousands of clones were found in the sample, and no singletons occur. The TCR was taken from a man over 45 in good health, CMV-negative, and a related stem cell transplant donor. This rearrangement joins TRBV2 to TRBJ1-2, with unresolved D. Material for sequencing was PBMCs. The CDR3 DNA follows: TGTGCCAGCAGCAGACACCCGTTTAACTATGGCTACACCTTC. It codes for CASSRHPFNYGYTF.